These 25 T cell receptor beta chains came from one sample sequenced in a study of cytomegalovirus exposure and HLA in healthy donors. Assay: immunoSEQ multiplex PCR; the TCRdb copy retains only in-frame clones and omits some. The sample carries fewer than 120,000 clones, roughly nine tenths recorded once. The sample comprised PBMCs. The receptors come from a woman aged 18-35 years in good health and CMV-seronegative.

The genes are TRBV18 and TRBJ2-2; tentative D call: TRBD1 (5 bases). From germline, CDR1 is KGHSH and CDR2 LQKENI. CDR3 size: 16 residues. Between the trimmed V and J ends, which lost 5 bases and 0 bases, there was a span of 13 bases. CDR3 in amino acids: CASSSNRLANTGELFF. The CDR3 nucleotides read TGTGCCAGCTCAAGTAACAGGCTCGCGAACACCGGGGAGCTGTTTTTT.

This clone was detected once. The genes are TRBV7-9 and TRBJ2-7; the match to TRBD1 covers 11 bases. This CDR3 contains 15 residues. The ends lost 2 bases at V and 7 bases at J; junction bases unmatched: 7. Germline V lookup: CDR1 SEHNR, CDR2 FQNEAQ (reference sequence). The CDR3 DNA is TGTGCCAGCAGCTTATACGGGACAGGGGGGACAGAGCAGTACTTC. This gives the protein CASSLYGTGGTEQYF.

About this clone: A junction end diverges from the germline sequence, so it may reflect a read error. The chain employs TRBV7-7 and TRBJ2-5; 9 bases are shared with TRBD1. In germline, CDR1 is SSHAT, CDR2 FNYEAQ (reference sequence). CDR3 length: 15 residues. This CDR3 is CASSSGQGWEETQYF. CDR3 sequence (DNA): TGTGCTAGCAGCTCTGGACAGGGGTGGGAAGAGACCCAGTACTTC.

The CDR3 nucleotides are TGCGCCAGCAGCTTGAACCCAGGGGGTAGAGGGGAGACCCAGTACTTC. Translated: CASSLNPGGRGETQYF. The gene calls are TRBV5-1 and TRBJ2-5; 7 positions match TRBD1. This CDR3 region has 16 residues. Germline V gene sequence: CDR1 SGHRS, CDR2 YFSETQ. J was trimmed by 5 bases and V by 1 base; bases with no gene match: 11.

This chain connects TRBV28 to TRBJ1-2; 10 positions match TRBD1. This CDR3 spans 15 amino acids. J was trimmed by 0 bases and V by 5 bases; bases with no gene match: 3. The germline gives CDR1 MDHEN, CDR2 SYDVKM. The chain's CDR3 is CASSVGQGANYGYTF. CDR3 nucleotides: TGTGCCAGCAGTGTCGGACAGGGGGCTAACTATGGCTACACCTTC.

This sequence joins TRBV7-2 and TRBJ2-7, with TRBD2 identical over 13 bases. The germline CDR1 and CDR2 sequences are SGHTA and FQGNSA. This CDR3 is 18 amino acids long. With 5 bases clipped from V and 0 bases from J, the junction kept 10 bases outside the gene matches. CDR3 DNA sequence: TGTGCCAGCAGCGGAACGACTAGCGGGGGGCAATTCTCCTACGAGCAGTACTTC. This codes for CASSGTTSGGQFSYEQYF.

The CDR3 DNA is TGTGCCAGCAGTTACGTAGGGGGGAACACTGAAGCTTTCTTT. This encodes CASSYVGGNTEAFF. The V call is TRBV6-5, the J call TRBJ1-1; possibly TRBD1 for D (6 bases). The CDR3 is 14 residues long. CDR1 is MNHEY, CDR2 SVGAGI, per germline. V was cut by 2 bases and J by 1 base, with 8 bases left in between.

V is TRBV7-2 and J is TRBJ2-3; D gene uncertain. V lost 4 bases and J lost 1, with 9 bases in between. Per the germline V gene, CDR1 is SGHTA and CDR2 is FQGNSA. The CDR3 has 14 residues. CDR3 in DNA: TGTGCCAGCAGCTATGGCGGAGGCACAGATACGCAGTATTTT. It yields the protein CASSYGGGTDTQYF.

In this sample, this clone turned up a few times. J is TRBJ1-2 and V is TRBV4-1; 9 nucleotides align to TRBD1. This CDR3 is 16 amino acids long. J gave up 4 bases and V 0 bases, and 6 bases lay outside the gene matches. CDR1 is MGHRA, CDR2 YSYEKL, per germline. As DNA, the CDR3 is TGCGCCAGCAGCCAAGATAGGGGACAGGGCGCCTATGGCTACACCTTC. Its protein product is CASSQDRGQGAYGYTF.

The V gene is TRBV4-2, the J gene TRBJ1-6; tentatively, D is TRBD1 (6 bases). This CDR3 region has 16 residues. Trimming removed 0 bases at V and 10 bases at J, with 16 bases between. The germline V gene encodes CDR1 LGHNA and CDR2 YNFKEQ. CDR3 DNA: TGTGCCAGCAGCCAAGATCGAATCAGGACAGACTCACCCCTCCACTTT. Amino acids: CASSQDRIRTDSPLHF.

This chain uses TRBV7-2 with TRBJ2-7; D might be TRBD1 (5 bases). Germline V gene sequence: CDR1 SGHTA, CDR2 FQGNSA. Trimming removed 5 bases at V and 3 bases at J, with 20 bases between. The CDR3 extends over 16 amino acids. The CDR3 is CASSASTENNRYEQYF. The CDR3 DNA is TGTGCCAGCAGCGCTTCGACAGAAAATAACCGCTACGAGCAGTACTTC.

The V gene is TRBV7-6, the J gene TRBJ1-1; 9 bases map to TRBD1. The V and J ends lost 8 bases and 5 bases, in that order; junction bases with no gene match: 9. This CDR3 region has 14 residues. CDR1 is SGHVS, CDR2 FNYEAQ, per germline. CDR3 residues: CASVGDRASTEAFF. In DNA, the CDR3 is TGTGCCAGCGTAGGGGACAGGGCTTCGACTGAAGCTTTCTTT.

This clone has just one count. The chain recombines TRBV5-6 with TRBJ1-2; 7 nucleotides align to TRBD1. This CDR3 spans 12 amino acids. The V segment lost 1 base and the J segment 9 bases; nucleotides outside the gene matches: 3. Germline assignment: CDR1 SGHDT and CDR2 YYEEEE. CDR3 region: CASSLIQGSYTF. The CDR3 region has the DNA TGTGCCAGCAGCTTGATACAGGGGAGCTACACCTTC.

The table lists this clone with a few counts. V gene TRBV4-1 combines with J gene TRBJ1-2; the match to TRBD1 covers 7 bases. CDR1 is MGHRA, CDR2 YSYEKL, per germline. There are 18 residues in the CDR3. V was pared by 3 bases and J by 5 bases, with 18 bases of the junction left unmatched. Here the CDR3 reads CASSHPTQSTGNGYGYTF. The CDR3 region has the DNA TGCGCCAGCAGCCATCCCACACAATCGACAGGGAATGGTTATGGCTACACCTTC.

This chain joins TRBV5-1 and TRBJ2-1; D gene unclear. The V end lost 0 bases, the J end lost 7 bases, and 11 bases lay between the germline ends. The CDR3 spans 14 residues. CDR1 and CDR2 (germline): SGHRS, YFSETQ. CDR3 sequence reads: CASSLGQYGNEQFF. The CDR3, as DNA: TGCGCCAGCAGCTTGGGACAATACGGTAATGAGCAGTTCTTC.

V gene TRBV10-3 combines with J gene TRBJ2-7; the D gene is possibly TRBD2 (7 bases). The germline gives CDR1 ENHRY, CDR2 SYGVKD. CDR3 size: 13 residues. Trimming stripped 8 bases from V and 4 bases from J, with 15 bases between. The CDR3 loop is CAIQGGGGYEQYF. In nucleotides, the CDR3 is TGTGCCATCCAAGGGGGGGGTGGATACGAGCAGTACTTC.

This chain joins TRBV6-6 and TRBJ2-7; possible D gene TRBD1, 6 bases. V lost 5 bases and J 5 bases, leaving 10 bases between the germline ends. This CDR3 contains 12 residues. Germline assignment: CDR1 MNHNY and CDR2 SVGAGI (reference sequence). The CDR3 nucleotides read TGTGCCAGCAGTAACAGGGTCCACGAGCAGTACTTC. Protein sequence: CASSNRVHEQYF.

This chain links TRBV5-1 with TRBJ1-5, with D possibly being TRBD1 (5 bases). Germline V lookup: CDR1 SGHRS, CDR2 YFSETQ. There are 14 residues in the CDR3. V lost 0 bases to trimming and J lost 5 bases, with 9 bases between them. As DNA, the CDR3 is TGCGCCAGCAGCTTGGGGGGCGGGGATCAGCCCCAGCATTTT. It specifies CASSLGGGDQPQHF.

This rearrangement joins TRBV30 to TRBJ2-7, with 7 bases that match TRBD1. From germline, CDR1 is GTSNPN and CDR2 SVGIG (reference sequence). V was clipped by 7 bases and J by 2 bases; unmatched bases: 11. The CDR3 extends over 14 amino acids. Written as DNA, the CDR3 is TGTGCCTCCACTCCCCAGGGGGTGGCCTACGAGCAGTACTTC. Protein sequence: CASTPQGVAYEQYF.

The rearrangement links TRBV30 to TRBJ2-7, with D possibly TRBD1 on 6 matching bases. In germline, CDR1 is GTSNPN, CDR2 SVGIG (reference sequence). Trimming removed 5 bases from V and 7 bases from J, with 15 bases in between. This CDR3 has 12 amino acids. DNA for the CDR3: TGTGCCTGGGGAATTACAGGGAGAGAGCAGTACTTC. Translating it yields CAWGITGREQYF.

The chain uses TRBV5-4 and TRBJ2-1; D possibly corresponds to TRBD1 (6 bases). There are 15 residues in the CDR3. Trimming stripped 4 bases from V and 3 bases from J, with 14 bases between. Germline values: CDR1 SGHNT, CDR2 YYREEE (reference sequence). The CDR3 sequence: CASSGPRQVYNEQFF. The DNA of the CDR3 is TGTGCCAGCAGCGGCCCCCGACAGGTCTACAATGAGCAGTTCTTC.

V is TRBV19 and J is TRBJ2-1; tentative D call: TRBD2 (5 bases). Trimming stripped 6 bases from V and 5 bases from J, with 17 bases between. This CDR3 is 15 amino acids long. The germline V gene encodes CDR1 LNHDA and CDR2 SQIVND (reference sequence). CDR3 sequence reads: CASSLSLRANNEQFF. The CDR3 DNA reads as TGTGCCAGTAGCCTTAGTTTGAGGGCCAACAATGAGCAGTTCTTC.

CDR3 region: CASSFTGAFGEQYF. The CDR3 DNA reads as TGTGCCAGCAGCTTCACAGGGGCCTTTGGGGAGCAGTACTTC. The rearrangement links TRBV11-1 to TRBJ2-7; 7 bases agree with TRBD1. The CDR3 sequence is 14 residues long. V lost 3 bases to trimming and J lost 7 bases; unmatched junction nucleotides: 9. CDR1 and CDR2 (germline): SGHAT, FQDESV (reference sequence). Looking up the rest from reference TRBV11-1 and TRBJ2-7 gives the full variable domain: EAEVAQSPRYKITEKSQAVAFWCDPISGHATLYWYRQILGQGPELLVQFQDESVVDDSQLPKDRFSAERLKGVDSTLKIQPAELGDSAMYLCASSFTGAFGEQYFGPGTRLTVT.

The rearrangement uses TRBV27 and TRBJ1-5; weak D call: TRBD1 (6 bases). Germline CDR1 MNHEY, CDR2 SMNVEV (reference sequence). Trimming pared 8 bases from V and 1 base from J, leaving 12 bases between. The CDR3 is 14 residues long. The CDR3, as DNA: TGTGCCAGCTCCAACAGGGTGAGCAATCAGCCCCAGCATTTT. This sequence encodes CASSNRVSNQPQHF.

This rearrangement joins TRBV5-1 to TRBJ2-2, with D perhaps matching TRBD2 (5 bases). Per the germline V gene, CDR1 is SGHRS and CDR2 is YFSETQ. The CDR3 consists of 15 residues. V dropped 0 bases and J dropped 0 bases, with 6 bases sitting between them. The CDR3 sequence: CASSLGGANTGELFF. Here the CDR3 DNA reads TGCGCCAGCAGCTTGGGGGGAGCGAACACCGGGGAGCTGTTTTTT.